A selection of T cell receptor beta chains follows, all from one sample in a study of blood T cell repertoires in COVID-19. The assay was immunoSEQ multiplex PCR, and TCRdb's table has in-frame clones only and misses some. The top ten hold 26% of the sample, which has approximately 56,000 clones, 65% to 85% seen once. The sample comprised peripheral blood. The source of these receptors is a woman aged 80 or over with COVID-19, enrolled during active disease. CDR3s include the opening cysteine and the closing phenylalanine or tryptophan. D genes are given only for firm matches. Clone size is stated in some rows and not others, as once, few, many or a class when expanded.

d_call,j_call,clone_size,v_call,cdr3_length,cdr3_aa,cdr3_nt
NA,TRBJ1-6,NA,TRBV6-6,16,CASSYLSPRGNSPLHF,TGTGCCAGCAGTTACCTGAGTCCTAGGGGGAATTCACCCCTCCACTTT
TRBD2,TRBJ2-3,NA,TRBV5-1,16,CASRSGNSGRSDTQYF,TGCGCCAGCAGGTCTGGTAATAGCGGGAGGTCAGATACGCAGTATTTT
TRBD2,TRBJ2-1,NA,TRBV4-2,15,CASRGVGGPGYEQFF,TGTGCCAGCCGGGGGGTGGGAGGGCCCGGGTATGAGCAGTTCTTC
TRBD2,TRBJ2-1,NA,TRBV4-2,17,CASSQDLAGVSYNEQFF,TGTGCCAGCAGCCAAGATTTAGCGGGAGTCTCCTACAATGAGCAGTTCTTC
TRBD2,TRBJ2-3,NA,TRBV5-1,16,CASSILAGGPGDTQYF,TGCGCCAGCAGCATCCTAGCGGGAGGGCCAGGAGATACGCAGTATTTT
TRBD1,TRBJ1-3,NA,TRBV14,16,CASSQERGGAGNTIYF,TGTGCCAGCAGCCAAGAACGAGGGGGCGCCGGAAACACCATATATTTT
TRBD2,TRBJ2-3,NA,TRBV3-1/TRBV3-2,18,CASSRLPFSGRGTDTQYF,TGTGCCAGCAGCCGACTACCCTTTAGCGGGAGGGGGACAGATACGCAGTATTTT
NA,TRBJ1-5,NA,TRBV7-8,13,CASSPGGNQPQHF,TGTGCCAGCAGCCCGGGGGGCAATCAGCCCCAGCATTTT
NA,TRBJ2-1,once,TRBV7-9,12,CGGGPFYNEQFF,TGTGGAGGAGGGCCTTTTTACAATGAGCAGTTCTTC
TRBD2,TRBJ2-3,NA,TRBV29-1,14,CSVEVAGVTDTQYF,TGCAGCGTTGAGGTAGCGGGAGTTACAGATACGCAGTATTTT
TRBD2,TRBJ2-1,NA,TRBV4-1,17,CASSQEDGVAGINEQFF,TGCGCCAGCAGCCAAGAGGATGGAGTAGCGGGAATAAATGAGCAGTTCTTC
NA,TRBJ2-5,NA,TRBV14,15,CASSQDSGAQETQYF,TGTGCCAGCAGCCAAGATTCAGGGGCCCAAGAGACCCAGTACTTC
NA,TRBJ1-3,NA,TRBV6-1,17,CASSEGLGTGSGNTIYF,TGTGCCAGCAGTGAAGGGTTGGGTACGGGCTCTGGAAACACCATATATTTT
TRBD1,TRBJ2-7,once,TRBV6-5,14,CASSYSGGGYEQYF,TGTGCCAGCAGTTACTCAGGGGGCGGGTACGAGCAGTACTTC
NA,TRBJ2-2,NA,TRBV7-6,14,CASSLGSNTGELFF,TGTGCCAGCAGCTTAGGCAGTAACACCGGGGAGCTGTTTTTT
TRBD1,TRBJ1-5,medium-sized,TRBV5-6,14,CASSFGQAGQPQHF,TGTGCCAGCAGCTTTGGACAGGCGGGTCAGCCCCAGCATTTT
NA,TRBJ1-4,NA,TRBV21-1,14,CASSKGTGIEKLFF,TGTGCCAGCAGCAAAGGGACAGGGATTGAAAAACTGTTTTTT
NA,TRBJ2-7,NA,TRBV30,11,CAWKELPLQYF,TGTGCCTGGAAAGAGTTGCCCCTGCAGTACTTC
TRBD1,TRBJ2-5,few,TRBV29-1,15,CSVVGTDRGWETQYF,TGCAGCGTTGTGGGGACTGACAGGGGATGGGAGACCCAGTACTTC
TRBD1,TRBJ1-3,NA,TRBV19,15,CASSLRQGSGNTIYF,TGTGCCAGTAGCCTCCGACAGGGGTCTGGAAACACCATATATTTT
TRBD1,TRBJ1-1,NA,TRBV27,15,CASSISTGGRTEAFF,TGTGCCAGCAGTATATCAACAGGGGGGCGCACTGAAGCTTTCTTT
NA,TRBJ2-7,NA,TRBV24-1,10,CATSDLEQYF,TGTGCCACCAGTGACCTAGAGCAGTACTTC
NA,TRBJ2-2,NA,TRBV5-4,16,CASSLGGGANTGELFF,TGTGCCAGCAGCTTGGGAGGGGGGGCGAACACCGGGGAGCTGTTTTTT
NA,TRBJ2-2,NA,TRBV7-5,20,CARSSGLAGGPRRNTGELFF,TGTGCCAGAAGCTCTGGACTAGCGGGAGGGCCTCGTAGAAACACCGGGGAGCTGTTTTTT
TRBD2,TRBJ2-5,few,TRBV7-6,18,CASSEGLAGGGLQETQYF,TGTGCCAGCAGCGAAGGACTAGCGGGAGGGGGACTCCAAGAGACCCAGTACTTC
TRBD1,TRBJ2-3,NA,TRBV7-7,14,CASSSGQGTDTQYF,TGTGCTAGCAGCTCAGGACAGGGGACAGATACGCAGTATTTT
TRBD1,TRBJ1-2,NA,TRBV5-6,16,CASSQIRQGANYGYTF,TGTGCCAGCAGCCAAATTAGACAGGGCGCTAACTATGGCTACACCTTC
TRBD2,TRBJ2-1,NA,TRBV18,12,CASSLTSGEQFF,TGTGCCAGCTCCCTGACTAGCGGTGAGCAGTTCTTC